The next 24 T cell receptor beta chains were all read from a single sample in a study of T cells in Graves' hyperthyroidism and ophthalmopathy. Researchers took RNA transcripts and amplified the TCR beta CDR3 regions from them. HTBI primers were employed in a first-round RT-PCR of the TCR CDR3. TCRdb re-analysed the multiplex PCR reads in MiXCR, keeping a single row per CDR3 protein. The table records about 300,000 distinct CDR3 sequences, approximately 15% of them present only once. Input material: blood. These receptors all come from a man aged 25 to 40 with Graves' hyperthyroidism.

This clonotype has only a few counts. This chain connects TRBV7-9 to TRBJ1-2; 8 bases fit TRBD1. CDR1 SEHNR and CDR2 FQNEAQ come from the germline V gene (reference sequence). The CDR3 runs 15 residues. With 2 bases clipped from V and 3 bases from J, the junction kept 5 bases outside the gene matches. The CDR3 DNA is TGTGCCAGCAGCTTACGGGACAGGACCTACTATGGCTACACCTTC. Its translation: CASSLRDRTYYGYTF.

V gene TRBV2 combines with J gene TRBJ2-3; TRBD2 matches at 11 bases. This CDR3 contains 16 residues. Germline V lookup: CDR1 SNHLY, CDR2 FYNNEI. The junction had 9 bases not matched to a gene; V was cut back by 7 bases and J by 3 bases. DNA for the CDR3: TGTGCCAGCACACGACTAGCGGGGATAGTAACAGATACGCAGTATTTT. Protein: CASTRLAGIVTDTQYF.

This clonotype was detected many times. CDR3: CASSLYGRDEQYF. CDR3 in DNA: TGCGCCAGCAGCTTGTACGGGAGGGACGAGCAGTACTTC. The V gene is TRBV5-1, the J gene TRBJ2-7; 8 bases align to TRBD2. CDR1 is SGHRS and CDR2 is YFSETQ in the germline V gene. The length of the CDR3 is 13 residues. Unmatched junction bases numbered 2, after V lost 1 base and J lost 5 bases.

This clonotype showed up many times. V gene TRBV7-3 combines with J gene TRBJ2-3, with 7 bases fitting TRBD1. The CDR3 is 13 amino acids. Germline CDR1 reads SGHTA; CDR2 reads FQGTGA. V was pared by 4 bases and J by 4 bases, with 2 bases of the junction left unmatched. CDR3: CASSSGQSDTQYF. The CDR3 bases are TGTGCCAGCAGCTCGGGACAGTCAGATACGCAGTATTTT.

J is TRBJ2-2 and V is TRBV19; D is possibly TRBD1 (6 bases). The CDR3 extends over 14 amino acids. Germline CDR1 reads LNHDA; CDR2 reads SQIVND (reference sequence). V lost 8 bases, J lost 6 bases, and 16 bases lay in between. CDR3 nucleotide sequence: TGTGCCAGTGGCAAGTATCGACAGGCCGGGGAGCTGTTTTTT. Protein: CASGKYRQAGELFF.

This clonotype has more than one count but fewer than ten. The chain is built from TRBV30 and TRBJ1-6; D remains ambiguous. The germline CDR1 and CDR2 sequences are GTSNPN and SVGIG (reference sequence). V lost 1 base, J lost 12 bases, and 25 bases lay in between. CDR3 length: 17 residues. The CDR3 region is CAWSGLRPLDPTGPLHF. For the CDR3, the DNA is TGTGCCTGGAGTGGCCTCCGGCCCCTCGATCCTACGGGACCCCTCCACTTT.

About this clonotype itself: A much larger clone lies a single base off, so this may be a read error. The chain has TRBV20-1 and TRBJ1-6, with 7 bases matching TRBD1. Unmatched junction bases numbered 6, after V lost 7 bases and J lost 6 bases. Germline CDR1 DFQATT, CDR2 SNEGSKA (reference sequence). CDR3 size: 13 residues. CDR3 loop: CSVDRVRNSPLHF. The CDR3, as DNA: TGCAGTGTTGACAGGGTCCGTAATTCACCCCTCCACTTT.

As concerns this clonotype: A clone one base away is much larger, so this may be a read error. This chain connects TRBV6-1 to TRBJ1-1; no reliable D call. Trimming cost V 8 bases and J 0 bases, with 13 bases left between them. CDR3 size: 14 residues. Germline loops: CDR1 MNHNS, CDR2 SASEGT. Written as DNA, the CDR3 is TGTGCCAGCGGAGCTCGACGGGTGAACACTGAAGCTTTCTTT. Protein sequence: CASGARRVNTEAFF.

This clonotype was counted at least ten times. This chain connects TRBV30 to TRBJ2-7; possibly TRBD1 or TRBD2 for D (5 bases each). The germline V gene encodes CDR1 GTSNPN and CDR2 SVGIG (reference sequence). This CDR3 region has 12 residues. V gave up 2 bases and J gave up 3 bases, with 8 bases separating them. The CDR3 is CAWSPGLYEQYF. The DNA of the CDR3 is TGTGCCTGGAGTCCGGGGCTCTACGAGCAGTACTTC.

This clonotype was seen ten or more times. J is TRBJ1-1 and V is TRBV3-1; D gene ambiguous. Trimming removed 1 base from V and 4 bases from J, with 7 bases in between. This CDR3 spans 13 amino acids. The germline V gene encodes CDR1 LGHDT and CDR2 YNNKEL (reference sequence). The CDR3 here is CASSQAVGTEAFF. CDR3 in DNA: TGTGCCAGCAGCCAAGCTGTGGGCACTGAAGCTTTCTTT.

This clonotype was found many times. The V call is TRBV2, the J call TRBJ1-2; perhaps TRBD1 as D (6 bases). The CDR3 is 13 amino acids. V lost 1 base and J lost 4, with 7 bases in between. Germline V gene lookup returns CDR1 SNHLY and CDR2 FYNNEI. The CDR3 DNA is TGTGCCAGCAGTGAAGACAGGGTCTATGGCTACACCTTC. Protein product: CASSEDRVYGYTF.

The count of this clonotype is one. The chain carries TRBV5-1 and TRBJ2-1; possible D gene TRBD2, 7 bases. V lost 7 bases, J lost 4 bases, and 18 bases lay in between. The CDR3 is 15 amino acids. The V gene's germline CDR1 is SGHRS and CDR2 YFSETQ. This CDR3 reads CASGWGLAEYNEQFF. As DNA, the CDR3 is TGCGCCAGCGGGTGGGGGCTAGCGGAATACAATGAGCAGTTCTTC.

The table lists this clonotype with a few counts. This chain uses TRBV12-3 or TRBV12-4 with TRBJ2-5, with 10 bases identical to TRBD1. CDR3 length: 16 residues. V was clipped by 3 bases and J by 5 bases; unmatched bases: 9. The CDR3 reads CASSLGTGESGETQYF. The CDR3 region has the DNA TGTGCCAGCAGTTTGGGGACAGGGGAGTCCGGGGAGACCCAGTACTTC.

This clonotype was counted many times. The rearrangement joins TRBV7-8 to TRBJ1-1, with 7 bases aligning to TRBD1. Germline CDR1 SGHVS, CDR2 FQNEAQ. This CDR3 is 15 amino acids long. The trim removed 3 bases at V and 3 bases at J, leaving 7 bases unmatched. The CDR3: CASSLDPRGDTEAFF. CDR3 coding DNA: TGTGCCAGCAGCTTGGACCCCAGGGGGGACACTGAAGCTTTCTTT.

This clonotype showed up many times. The chain combines TRBV30 with TRBJ2-5, with a weak D call TRBD2 (5 bases). The germline gives CDR1 GTSNPN, CDR2 SVGIG (reference sequence). V was pared by 7 bases and J by 5 bases, with 14 bases between. The length of the CDR3 is 12 residues. CDR3 protein: CALEEGWETQYF. The CDR3, as DNA: TGTGCCTTGGAAGAGGGCTGGGAGACCCAGTACTTC.

This clonotype occurred a few times. The V and J genes are TRBV27 and TRBJ2-5; 8 bases align to TRBD1. Germline CDR1 and CDR2: MNHEY and SMNVEV (reference sequence). The CDR3 sequence is 14 residues long. J gave up 3 bases and V 6 bases, and 6 bases lay outside the gene matches. The CDR3 loop reads CASSKDRVEETQYF. The CDR3, as DNA: TGTGCCAGCAGCAAGGACAGGGTAGAAGAGACCCAGTACTTC.

In its sample, this clonotype was seen many times. The chain links TRBV12-3 or TRBV12-4 to TRBJ1-5, with 7 bases fitting TRBD1. The junction had 2 bases not matched to a gene; V was cut back by 5 bases and J by 1 base. The CDR3 totals 14 residues. CDR3 region: CASSKQGSNQPQHF. DNA for the CDR3: TGTGCCAGCAGTAAACAGGGGAGCAATCAGCCCCAGCATTTT.

This clonotype occurred a few times. CDR3 residues: CASSYNTAYGYTF. In DNA form, the CDR3 reads TGTGCCAGCAGTTACAATACGGCCTATGGCTACACCTTC. The chain couples TRBV6-5 to TRBJ1-2; D remains unclear. Germline V gene data show CDR1 as MNHEY and CDR2 as SVGAGI. There are 13 residues in the CDR3. V lost 2 bases to trimming and J lost 4 bases, with 8 bases between them.

The table lists this clonotype with many counts. The genes are TRBV3-1 and TRBJ2-2; 7 bases align to TRBD1. Germline-derived CDR1 and CDR2 are LGHDT and YNNKEL (reference sequence). Unmatched junction bases numbered 3, after V lost 1 base and J lost 4 bases. The CDR3 consists of 15 residues. In nucleotides, the CDR3 is TGTGCCAGCAGCCAAGCACAGGGGATCACCGGGGAGCTGTTTTTT. Protein sequence: CASSQAQGITGELFF.

The table lists this clonotype with many counts. CDR3 sequence (DNA): TGTGCCAGCAGTTTAGAGGGCGCCTTCTATGGCTACACCTTC. Protein product: CASSLEGAFYGYTF. The V and J genes are TRBV28 and TRBJ1-2, with D unresolved. Trimming cost V 2 bases and J 4 bases, with 11 bases left between them. The germline V gene has CDR1 MDHEN and CDR2 SYDVKM. The CDR3 consists of 14 residues.

The rearrangement joins TRBV6-1 to TRBJ2-1; D may correspond to TRBD1 or TRBD2 (5 bases each). Trimming took 8 bases from V and 4 from J, leaving 9 bases between them. There are 12 residues in the CDR3. Looked up from germline, CDR1 is MNHNS and CDR2 is SASEGT. In nucleotides, the CDR3 is TGTGCCAGCGGGACCGCTTACAATGAGCAGTTCTTC. Translating gives CASGTAYNEQFF.

This clonotype turned up a few times. This chain connects TRBV6-1 to TRBJ2-7, with 7 bases aligning to TRBD2. The V gene's germline CDR1 is MNHNS and CDR2 SASEGT. This CDR3 has 17 residues. V was pared by 5 bases and J by 0 bases, with 13 bases of the junction left unmatched. The CDR3 loop reads CASSQTLPGLYSYEQYF. For the CDR3, the DNA is TGTGCCAGCAGTCAGACTTTGCCGGGACTATACTCCTACGAGCAGTACTTC.

There are many counts of this clonotype. The chain combines TRBV5-1 with TRBJ2-3; a possible D gene is TRBD2 (6 bases). V dropped 4 bases and J dropped 2 bases, with 20 bases sitting between them. The CDR3 has 17 residues. Per germline, CDR1 SGHRS and CDR2 YFSETQ. CDR3 bases: TGCGCCAGCAGCAAAACGGGACTCTCCTCGCCCACAGATACGCAGTATTTT. It codes for CASSKTGLSSPTDTQYF.

The chain carries TRBV5-4 and TRBJ1-6, with a weak D call TRBD1 (6 bases). V lost 3 bases, J lost 8 bases, and 9 bases lay in between. The CDR3 length is 13 residues. CDR1 is SGHNT and CDR2 is YYREEE in the germline V gene (reference sequence). CDR3 residues: CASSSQGDSPLHF. CDR3 bases: TGTGCCAGCAGCTCACAGGGAGATTCACCCCTCCACTTT.